This T cell receptor beta chain was sequenced in a study of cytomegalovirus exposure and HLA in healthy donors. Concerning this clone itself: The antigen is unknown.

Per the germline V gene, CDR1 is SEHNR and CDR2 is FQNEAQ (reference sequence). Trimming at V came to 3 bases and at J to 3 bases, leaving 10 bases not matched to a gene. This CDR3 is 17 amino acids long. General study results and limits: One later analysis reportedly identified an Asian-associated ancestry cluster that showed fewer N-insertions than the roughly 700-donor mean. Reports indicated that the classifier achieved high specificity and sensitivity in diagnosing cytomegalovirus status. Later on, an analysis showed TCR association rates differing by HLA locus, with DRB1 the most and HLA-C the fewest. Many donors shared some public TCRs, even though most TCR sequences were rare.

Researchers ran the PCR with 60 Vbeta and 13 Jbeta primers. Produced via immunoSEQ multiplex PCR; TCRdb's table is partial and in-frame only. The sample has roughly 120,000 clones; roughly 79% are singletons. Input material: PBMCs. The chain carries TRBV7-9 and TRBJ1-2, with 10 bases matching TRBD1. The clonotype originates from a woman in her thirties in good health and CMV-seronegative. In nucleotides, the CDR3 is TGTGCCAGCAGCTTTGGGACAGGGGTCCCCCTTGACTATGGCTACACCTTC. Amino acid sequence: CASSFGTGVPLDYGYTF. Variable domain in full (rest from reference TRBV7-9 and TRBJ1-2): DTGVSQNPRHKITKRGQNVTFRCDPISEHNRLYWYRQTLGQGPEFLTYFQNEAQLEKSRLLSDRFSAERPKGSFSTLEIQRTEQGDSAMYLCASSFGTGVPLDYGYTFGSGTRLTVV.